This note documents a single T cell receptor beta chain sequence. The data were produced by immunoSEQ multiplex PCR, yet TCRdb's version contains in-frame clones alone and is incomplete. This sample carries 15,000 to 20,000 clones, 80% of them seen once, and the ten largest clones take about 9.4%. V lost 1 base and J lost 3, with 10 bases in between. Germline V gene data show CDR1 as LNHNV and CDR2 as YYDKDF (reference sequence). This CDR3 comprises 14 residues. This sample is part of a study of somatic mutations in cytotoxic T cells in rheumatoid arthritis. Across the whole study: T-cell populations stained with V beta antibodies were in some cases flow-sorted at nearly 100% purity, including V beta1+ cells that were sequenced for TCRB.

The TCR sequence derives from an adult with rheumatoid arthritis. Sequencing used CD8+ T cells sorted from blood. The chain carries TRBV15 and TRBJ2-7; D not certain. CDR3 coding DNA: TGTGCCACCAGCAGAGGTAGAAGGATCTACGAGCAGTACTTC. The encoded protein is CATSRGRRIYEQYF.